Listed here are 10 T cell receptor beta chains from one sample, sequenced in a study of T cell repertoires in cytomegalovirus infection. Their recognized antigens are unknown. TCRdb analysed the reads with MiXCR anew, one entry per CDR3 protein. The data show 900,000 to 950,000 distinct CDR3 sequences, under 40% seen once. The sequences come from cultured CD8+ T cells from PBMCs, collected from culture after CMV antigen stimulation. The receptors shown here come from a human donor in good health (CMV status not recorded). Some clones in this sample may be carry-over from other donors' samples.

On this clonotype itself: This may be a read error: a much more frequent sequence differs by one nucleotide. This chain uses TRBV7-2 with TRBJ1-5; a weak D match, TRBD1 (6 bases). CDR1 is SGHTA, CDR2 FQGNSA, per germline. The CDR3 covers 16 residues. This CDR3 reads CVSSFALGGLNQPQHF. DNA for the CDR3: TGTGTCAGCAGCTTCGCGCTCGGGGGGCTCAATCAGCCCCAGCATTTT.

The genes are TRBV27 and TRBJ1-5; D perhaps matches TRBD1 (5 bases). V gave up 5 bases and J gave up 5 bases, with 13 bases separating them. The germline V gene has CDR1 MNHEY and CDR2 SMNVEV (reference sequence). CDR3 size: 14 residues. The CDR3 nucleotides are TGTGCCAGCAGTCCGGGGGGGGGTTATCAGCCCCAGCATTTT. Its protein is CASSPGGGYQPQHF.

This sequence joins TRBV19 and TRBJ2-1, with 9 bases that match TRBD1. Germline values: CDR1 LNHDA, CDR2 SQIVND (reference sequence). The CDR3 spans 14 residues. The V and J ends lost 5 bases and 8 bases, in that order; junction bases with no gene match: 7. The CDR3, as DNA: TGTGCCAGTAGTGTAGGACAGGGGAGCTATGAGCAGTTCTTC. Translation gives CASSVGQGSYEQFF.

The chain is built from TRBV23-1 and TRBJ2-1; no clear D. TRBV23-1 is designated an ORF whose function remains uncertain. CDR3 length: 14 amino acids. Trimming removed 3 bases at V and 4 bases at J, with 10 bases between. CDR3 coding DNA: TGCGCCAGCAGTCATCCGCAGATATACAATGAGCAGTTCTTC. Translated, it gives CASSHPQIYNEQFF.

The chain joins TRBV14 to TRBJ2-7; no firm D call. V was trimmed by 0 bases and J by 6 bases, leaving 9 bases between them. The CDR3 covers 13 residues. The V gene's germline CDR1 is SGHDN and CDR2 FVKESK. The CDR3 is CASSQDLSGEQYF. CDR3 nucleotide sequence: TGTGCCAGCAGCCAAGATTTGTCGGGCGAGCAGTACTTC.

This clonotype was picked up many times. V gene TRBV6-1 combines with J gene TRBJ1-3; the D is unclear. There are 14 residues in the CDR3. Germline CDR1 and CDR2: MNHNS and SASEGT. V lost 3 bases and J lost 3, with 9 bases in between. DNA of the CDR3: TGTGCCAGCAGTGAGACGGGCTTTGGAAACACCATATATTTT. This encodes CASSETGFGNTIYF.

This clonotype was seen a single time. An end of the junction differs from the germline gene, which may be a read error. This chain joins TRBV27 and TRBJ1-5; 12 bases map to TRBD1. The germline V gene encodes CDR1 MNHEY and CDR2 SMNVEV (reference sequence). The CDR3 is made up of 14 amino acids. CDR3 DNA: TGTGTCAGCAAGGGACAGGGGGCGATTCAGCCCCAGCATTTT. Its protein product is CVSKGQGAIQPQHF.

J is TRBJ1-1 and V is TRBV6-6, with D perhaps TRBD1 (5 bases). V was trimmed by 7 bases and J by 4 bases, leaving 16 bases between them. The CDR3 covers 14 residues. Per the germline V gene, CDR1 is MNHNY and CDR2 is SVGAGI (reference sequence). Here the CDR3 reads CASTFGGYGTEAFF. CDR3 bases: TGTGCCAGCACTTTTGGGGGGTATGGCACTGAAGCTTTCTTT.

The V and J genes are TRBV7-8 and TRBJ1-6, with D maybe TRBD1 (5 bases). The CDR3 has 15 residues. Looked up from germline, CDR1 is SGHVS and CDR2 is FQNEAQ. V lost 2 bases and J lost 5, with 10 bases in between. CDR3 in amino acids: CASSLYDRNNSPLHF. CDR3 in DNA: TGTGCCAGCAGCTTATATGACAGAAATAATTCACCCCTCCACTTT.

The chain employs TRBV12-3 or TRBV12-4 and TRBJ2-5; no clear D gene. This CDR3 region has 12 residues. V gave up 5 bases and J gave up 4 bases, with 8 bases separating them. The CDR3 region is CASSPVPETQYF. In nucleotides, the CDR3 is TGTGCCAGCAGTCCAGTCCCAGAGACCCAGTACTTC.